The T cell receptor (beta chain) under discussion was sequenced for a study of blood T cell repertoires in COVID-19 (dated by TCRdb to about 2020). Describing the broader study: The collaborator samples originated in the United States, Italy and Spain and spanned the acute and convalescent phases of COVID-19. The prospective study material was composed of cDNA or gDNA derived from T cells, B-cell-depleted T cells, or PBMCs. The dataset comprised deeply sampled blood TCRbeta repertoires from subjects exposed to, actively infected with, or recovered from COVID-19. The repertoires were released in a freely available public database meant as a resource for research on the immune response to SARS-CoV-2. Samples were obtained from the ongoing ImmuneRACE study (first 160 participants) and from about 1,300 subjects provided by 6 global collaborators. A de-identified subject ID, COVID-19 status, age in years and sex were almost always included in the sample metadata. Where available, HLA class I and class II types were obtained from metadata supplied by the sample provider rather than from assay-based typing.

A second Seattle source provided samples from volunteer blood donors who had recovered from COVID-19. Whole blood was collected in K2EDTA tubes by collaborating institutions according to the institutions' own protocols. For TCRbeta analysis, collaborators shipped samples in one of three forms: frozen whole blood, isolated PBMCs, or DNA extracted from either of those sample types. The paper's findings and limits, for the study overall: The amount of clinical and demographic metadata varied by source and participant and was provided uncurated.

This clone was recorded once. Its antigen has not been determined. Nothing much larger sits one base from this clone, and base qualities are not available. The CDR3, from cysteine to phenylalanine, totals 15 residues. This entry keeps only the CDR3 DNA: 45 bases, framed from base 1. CDR1 and CDR2 were assigned from the germline V gene as SGHTS and YDEGEE. V and J are truncated by 5 bases and 0 bases respectively, leaving an intervening sequence of 15 bases. TCRbeta CDR3 regions were amplified from genomic DNA using the immunoSEQ Assay, a bias-controlled multiplex PCR. The authors' pipeline ran thus. Within the assay, amplification of reference gene primers was used to estimate how many nucleated cells each sample contained. To quantify the absolute abundance of each unique TCRbeta CDR3 rearrangement, sequence reads were collapsed and filtered. For each sample, productive Simpson clonality was calculated as the square root of Simpson's diversity index over productive rearrangements. TCRdb took over this immuneACCESS table, retaining in-frame rearrangements with V and J assigned. Such tables are incomplete; in checked studies, under half of the missing clones stem from an unresolved V gene, and the remainder is unexplained. For V, J and clone size, that table is used; D and trimming come from the DNA. This sample lists approximately 250,000 clones; around 80% were detected once. The top ten clonotypes cover about 2% of the sample.

Source material: peripheral blood. The origin of this receptor is a man in his forties or fifties who had recovered from COVID-19. This chain joins TRBV5-8 to TRBJ2-7; the D gene is perhaps TRBD1, on 6 matching bases. The DNA sequence follows: TGTGCCAGCAGATATCAGGGGCACCCCTCCTACGAGCAGTACTTC. Its coded protein is CASRYQGHPSYEQYF.